A single sample gave rise to the 30 T cell receptor beta chains below, sequenced in a study of blood T cell repertoires in COVID-19. The protocol was immunoSEQ multiplex PCR, while the TCRdb copy is restricted to in-frame clones and leaves out a portion. The sample lists fewer than 300,000 clones; about 85% were seen once. Sequencing input: peripheral blood. The receptors were gathered from a human donor in a cohort sampled during active COVID-19.

V gene TRBV10-3 combines with J gene TRBJ2-7, with TRBD2 identical over 7 bases. CDR1 is ENHRY, CDR2 SYGVKD, per germline. The CDR3 is made up of 12 amino acids. After removal of 4 bases from V and 7 bases from J, the junction contained 4 bases not matched to a gene. Here the CDR3 reads CAISGGGLEQYF. The CDR3 region has the DNA TGTGCCATCAGTGGGGGGGGGTTGGAGCAGTACTTC.

The V call is TRBV6-5, the J call TRBJ2-5, with D possibly TRBD2 on 5 matching bases. The CDR3 contains 13 residues. Per the germline V gene, CDR1 is MNHEY and CDR2 is SVGAGI. The V and J ends lost 4 bases and 5 bases respectively, with 11 bases between them. The CDR3 sequence: CASSSGSMETQYF. CDR3 coding DNA: TGTGCCAGCAGTTCTGGGAGTATGGAGACCCAGTACTTC.

The genes are TRBV3-1 (or the pseudogene TRBV3-2) and TRBJ2-4, with D perhaps matching TRBD2 (5 bases). CDR1 is LGHDT and CDR2 is YNNKEL in the germline V gene (reference sequence). The CDR3 consists of 14 residues. Trimming took 0 bases from V and 8 from J, leaving 11 bases between them. This CDR3 is CASSQERGGYIQYF. For the CDR3, the DNA is TGTGCCAGCAGCCAAGAACGTGGCGGGTACATTCAGTACTTC.

The chain combines TRBV6-2 or TRBV6-3 with TRBJ1-2, with D hard to call. V shed 6 bases and J shed 8 bases, with 16 bases lying between them. Germline loops: CDR1 MNHEY, CDR2 SVGEGT. The CDR3 extends over 13 amino acids. Here the CDR3 reads CASSQTPGGGYTF. CDR3 coding DNA: TGTGCCAGCAGCCAGACTCCGGGTGGCGGCTACACCTTC.

The rearrangement links TRBV9 to TRBJ2-1; 9 positions agree with TRBD2. The CDR3 runs 16 residues. V was clipped by 0 bases and J by 9 bases; unmatched bases: 10. Germline V CDR1 and CDR2: SGDLS, YYNGEE. CDR3 sequence: CASSVEGGGRASEQFF. The CDR3 DNA reads TGTGCCAGCAGCGTAGAGGGGGGCGGGAGGGCCAGTGAGCAGTTCTTC. Full variable domain (missing parts from reference TRBV9 and TRBJ2-1): DSGVTQTPKHLITATGQRVTLRCSPRSGDLSVYWYQQSLDQGLQFLIQYYNGEERAKGNILERFSAQQFPDLHSELNLSSLELGDSALYFCASSVEGGGRASEQFFGPGTRLTVL.

The genes are TRBV29-1 and TRBJ2-7; 8 bases map to TRBD2. The CDR3 loop spans 14 amino acids. V lost 5 bases, J lost 1 base, and 7 bases stayed unmatched. Germline CDR1 and CDR2: SQVTM and ANQGSEA. The CDR3 protein is CSVSREGVSYEQYF. CDR3 sequence (DNA): TGCAGCGTTTCCCGGGAGGGCGTTTCCTACGAGCAGTACTTC.

The chain employs TRBV3-1 (or the pseudogene TRBV3-2) and TRBJ1-6; 8 nucleotides align to TRBD1. The germline gives CDR1 LGHDT, CDR2 YNNKEL (reference sequence). This CDR3 is built from 14 residues. V gave up 4 bases and J gave up 6 bases; unmatched junction bases: 2. The CDR3 reads CASSLDRGNSPLHF. CDR3 sequence (DNA): TGTGCCAGCAGCCTAGACAGGGGTAATTCACCCCTCCACTTT.

The gene calls are TRBV23-1 and TRBJ2-1; 13 bases match TRBD2. TRBV23-1 has ORF status, its function being uncertain. The CDR3 length is 17 residues. The trim removed 4 bases at V and 4 bases at J, leaving 7 bases unmatched. CDR3: CASSPSTSGGGYNEQFF. In DNA form, the CDR3 reads TGCGCCAGCAGTCCATCCACTAGCGGGGGGGGTTACAATGAGCAGTTCTTC.

This clone was counted once. The chain links TRBV6-5 to TRBJ2-3; possibly TRBD2 for D (6 bases). CDR1 and CDR2 (germline): MNHEY, SVGAGI. V lost 2 bases, J lost 1 base, and 10 bases lay in between. The CDR3 has 15 residues. In DNA form, the CDR3 reads TGTGCCAGCAGTTACACGGGGGTGGGCACAGATACGCAGTATTTT. Translation gives CASSYTGVGTDTQYF.

CDR3 protein: CASTRQGGGMNTEAFF. CDR3 DNA sequence: TGCGCCAGTACGCGACAGGGAGGAGGTATGAACACTGAAGCTTTCTTT. The gene calls are TRBV5-1 and TRBJ1-1, with 7 bases lining up with TRBD1. Losses at the gene ends were 8 bases for V and 0 bases for J; bases not matched to a gene: 13. The CDR3 covers 16 residues. Germline V gene data show CDR1 as SGHRS and CDR2 as YFSETQ. Full variable domain (rest looked up from reference TRBV5-1 and TRBJ1-1): KAGVTQTPRYLIKTRGQQVTLSCSPISGHRSVSWYQQTPGQGLQFLFEYFSETQRNKGNFPGRFSGRQFSNSRSEMNVSTLELGDSALYLCASTRQGGGMNTEAFFGQGTRLTVV.

This chain joins TRBV6-6 and TRBJ1-1; D call uncertain. The V gene lost 10 bases and the J gene lost 7 bases, with 22 bases spanning the gap. This CDR3 is built from 14 residues. The germline V gene encodes CDR1 MNHNY and CDR2 SVGAGI (reference sequence). CDR3 residues: CATRARQGTIEAFF. The CDR3 nucleotides are TGTGCCACCCGCGCGCGACAAGGTACAATTGAAGCTTTCTTT.

The rearrangement links TRBV7-3 to TRBJ2-3, with 10 bases matching TRBD2. The CDR3 length is 16 residues. Germline V gene lookup returns CDR1 SGHTA and CDR2 FQGTGA. V shed 5 bases, J shed 4 bases, and the junction held 9 bases outside the gene matches. Here the CDR3 DNA reads TGTGCCAGCAGCCCTACTAGCGGGATGTTGTCAGATACGCAGTATTTT. Its protein is CASSPTSGMLSDTQYF.

The chain has TRBV7-3 and TRBJ2-6; the D gene is possibly TRBD1 (6 bases). The ends were cut back, 1 base at V and 2 bases at J, with 6 bases in the middle. There are 15 residues in the CDR3. The germline CDR1 and CDR2 sequences are SGHTA and FQGTGA. This CDR3 reads CASSLRDTGANVLTF. For the CDR3, the DNA is TGTGCCAGCAGCTTAAGGGACACTGGGGCCAACGTCCTGACTTTC. Supplemented by reference TRBV7-3 and TRBJ2-6, the full variable domain reads GAGVSQTPSNKVTEKGKYVELRCDPISGHTALYWYRQSLGQGPEFLIYFQGTGAADDSGLPNDRFFAVRPEGSVSTLKIQRTERGDSAVYLCASSLRDTGANVLTFGAGSRLTVL.

This chain uses TRBV5-5 with TRBJ2-7; 7 nucleotides agree with TRBD1. The trim removed 4 bases at V and 3 bases at J, leaving 7 bases unmatched. CDR1 is SGHKS, CDR2 YYEKEE, per germline (reference sequence). The CDR3 spans 14 residues. In DNA form, the CDR3 reads TGTGCCAGCAGCCTGTTAAGGACAGGCTACGAGCAGTACTTC. Translated: CASSLLRTGYEQYF.

The CDR3: CASSSAYRVGNTEAFF. CDR3 coding DNA: TGTGCCAGCAGTTCAGCCTACAGGGTGGGGAACACTGAAGCTTTCTTT. V is TRBV6-2 or TRBV6-3 and J is TRBJ1-1; the D gene is possibly TRBD1 (6 bases). V was clipped by 4 bases and J by 1 base, with 16 bases between them. CDR3 length equals 16 residues. CDR1 is MNHEY, CDR2 SVGEGT, per germline.

To note about this clone: The same CDR3 is also encoded by other DNA sequences in this sample. The chain links TRBV3-1 (or the pseudogene TRBV3-2) to TRBJ2-6; D possibly corresponds to TRBD2 (5 bases). The CDR3 contains 15 residues. The V and J ends lost 5 bases and 0 bases respectively, with 8 bases between them. CDR1 is LGHDT and CDR2 is YNNKEL in the germline V gene (reference sequence). CDR3 loop: CASSSRGSGANVLTF. The CDR3 DNA sequence: TGTGCCAGCAGCTCCCGGGGCTCTGGGGCCAACGTCCTGACTTTC.

The chain uses TRBV25-1 and TRBJ2-7, with D uncertain. Germline-derived CDR1 and CDR2 are MGHDK and SYGVNS. Trimming shortened V by 5 bases and J by 5 bases, and 4 bases separated the two germline ends. The CDR3 sequence is 10 residues long. CDR3 coding DNA: TGTGCCAGCAGTCTTAACGAGCAGTACTTC. Protein product: CASSLNEQYF.

The chain joins TRBV6-1 to TRBJ2-3; D is unclear. The CDR3 has 14 amino acids. V was shortened by 0 bases and J by 1 base, with 5 bases between the two germline ends. Germline CDR1 reads MNHNS; CDR2 reads SASEGT. The CDR3 sequence is CASSEAPGTDTQYF. DNA of the CDR3: TGTGCCAGCAGTGAAGCGCCGGGCACAGATACGCAGTATTTT.

This chain's CDR3 is CATSDSRGYGYTF. Here the CDR3 DNA reads TGTGCCACCAGTGATTCCAGGGGGTACGGCTACACCTTC. The rearrangement links TRBV24-1 to TRBJ1-2, with TRBD1 matching 7 bases. The CDR3 is 13 residues long. V was clipped by 2 bases and J by 8 bases; unmatched bases: 4. Germline V lookup: CDR1 KGHDR, CDR2 SFDVKD.

The V gene is TRBV7-2, the J gene TRBJ2-6; D gene uncertain. The germline CDR1 and CDR2 sequences are SGHTA and FQGNSA. This CDR3 has 18 residues. Trimming stripped 1 base from V and 0 bases from J, with 13 bases between. The CDR3 bases are TGTGCCAGCAGCTTAGGGAGCGCCCTCCTCTCTGGGGCCAACGTCCTGACTTTC. Translating gives CASSLGSALLSGANVLTF. Based on the CDR3 plus reference TRBV7-2 and TRBJ2-6, the full variable domain is GAGVSQSPSNKVTEKGKDVELRCDPISGHTALYWYRQSLGQGLEFLIYFQGNSAPDKSGLPSDRFSAERTGGSVSTLTIQRTQQEDSAVYLCASSLGSALLSGANVLTFGAGSRLTVL.

The V and J genes are TRBV3-1 (or the pseudogene TRBV3-2) and TRBJ1-3; 10 bases are a match to TRBD1. The CDR3 sequence is 14 residues long. Losses at the gene ends were 6 bases for V and 4 bases for J; bases not matched to a gene: 3. The germline CDR1 and CDR2 sequences are LGHDT and YNNKEL (reference sequence). CDR3 coding DNA: TGTGCCAGCAGGGACAGGGGGAACGGAAACACCATATATTTT. Its translation: CASRDRGNGNTIYF.

The rearrangement uses TRBV7-9 and TRBJ1-2; possibly TRBD1 for D (5 bases). This CDR3 comprises 14 residues. V was clipped by 0 bases and J by 8 bases, with 13 bases between them. Germline-derived CDR1 and CDR2 are SEHNR and FQNEAQ (reference sequence). CDR3: CASSLARAGDGYTF. The DNA of the CDR3 is TGTGCCAGCAGCTTAGCACGGGCGGGGGACGGCTACACCTTC.

The CDR3 DNA sequence: TGTGCCAGCAGCTTAGCACAGACCTACGAGCAGTACTTC. Protein product: CASSLAQTYEQYF. The chain joins TRBV7-9 to TRBJ2-7; D is uncertain. V lost 0 bases, J lost 2 bases, and 5 bases lay in between. The CDR3 is made up of 13 amino acids. The germline V gene encodes CDR1 SEHNR and CDR2 FQNEAQ (reference sequence).

The chain joins TRBV3-1 (or the pseudogene TRBV3-2) to TRBJ1-5; D not resolved. CDR1 is LGHDT, CDR2 YNNKEL, per germline (reference sequence). This CDR3 has 12 residues. As DNA, the CDR3 is TGTGCTTCGAGTCATAGCAATCAGCCCCAGCATTTT. Its translation is CASSHSNQPQHF.

The CDR3: CATSDSQGNNEQFF. The CDR3 nucleotides are TGTGCCACCAGTGATTCACAGGGTAACAATGAGCAGTTCTTC. V and J are TRBV24-1 and TRBJ2-1; D might be TRBD1 (6 bases). The CDR3 has 14 amino acids. Germline V CDR1 and CDR2: KGHDR, SFDVKD. With 2 bases removed from V and 5 bases from J, the gap between germline ends came to 9 bases.

This clone has just one count. The V and J genes are TRBV5-6 and TRBJ2-1; 9 bases map to TRBD1. V gave up 6 bases and J gave up 4 bases; unmatched junction bases: 11. Germline V gives CDR1 SGHDT, CDR2 YYEEEE. This CDR3 contains 16 residues. CDR3 sequence (DNA): TGTGCCAGCATACGGCGGGGACAGGGCCCATACAATGAGCAGTTCTTC. The encoded protein is CASIRRGQGPYNEQFF.

This clone has just one count. The chain uses TRBV6-5 and TRBJ2-7; TRBD2 matches at 11 bases. Germline CDR1 and CDR2: MNHEY and SVGAGI. The CDR3 covers 15 residues. Trimming removed 5 bases from V and 4 bases from J; junction bases left unmatched: 7. CDR3: CASSMTSGTAYEQYF. DNA of the CDR3: TGTGCCAGCAGTATGACTAGCGGGACGGCTTACGAGCAGTACTTC.

CDR3 nucleotide sequence: TGCGCCAGCAGCTTGGCTTTGACAGGGGGCGCAAATGGCTACACCTTC. Residues: CASSLALTGGANGYTF. The chain employs TRBV5-1 and TRBJ1-2; 10 nucleotides align to TRBD1. Germline CDR1 reads SGHRS; CDR2 reads YFSETQ. Trimming removed 0 bases from V and 6 bases from J; junction bases left unmatched: 8. The CDR3 consists of 16 residues.

J is TRBJ2-3 and V is TRBV3-1 (or the pseudogene TRBV3-2); 14 bases are shared with TRBD2. The CDR3 sequence is 17 residues long. Germline values: CDR1 LGHDT, CDR2 YNNKEL (reference sequence). J was trimmed by 5 bases and V by 8 bases; bases with no gene match: 12. The CDR3 is CASGYRGLAGEKDTQYF. The CDR3 DNA is TGTGCCAGCGGATACCGGGGACTAGCGGGAGAAAAAGATACGCAGTATTTT.

This chain links TRBV15 with TRBJ1-2, with D possibly being TRBD1 (5 bases). Trimming pared 1 base from V and 6 bases from J, leaving 15 bases between. The CDR3 runs 15 residues. Germline V gene sequence: CDR1 LNHNV, CDR2 YYDKDF (reference sequence). The CDR3 nucleotides are TGTGCCACCAGCAGAGGGGAGGGGTATGGCGATGGCTACACCTTC. Amino acid sequence: CATSRGEGYGDGYTF.